Below, 10 T cell receptor beta chains from the same sample are listed, as sequenced in a study of patients and donors after allogeneic stem cell transplantation. Each CDR3 protein is one row after TCRdb ran MiXCR on the RT-PCR reads. The sample lists 400,000 to 450,000 distinct CDR3 sequences, about a sixth seen once, with 7.2% in the top ten. Sequencing was done on a sample of blood, either unsorted or a sorted T cell fraction (not recorded which). The receptors come from a human donor who was either an allogeneic HSCT recipient or a stem cell or donor lymphocyte infusion donor (not recorded which). It is not recorded whose cells these are; they may come from a transplant donor.

This clonotype was seen more than once but under ten times. This sequence joins TRBV10-2 and TRBJ2-2; 7 bases are a match to TRBD2. The length of the CDR3 is 16 residues. Germline trimming cut 2 bases from V and 2 bases from J; bases unmatched to any gene: 5. In germline, CDR1 is WSHSY, CDR2 SAAADI. In nucleotides, the CDR3 is TGCGCCAGCAGTGAGGTGGGAGGGGCTAACACCGGGGAGCTGTTTTTT. As protein: CASSEVGGANTGELFF.

The genes are TRBV7-2 and TRBJ1-2, with D uncertain. V lost 1 base and J lost 2, with 14 bases in between. This CDR3 comprises 16 residues. The germline V gene encodes CDR1 SGHTA and CDR2 FQGNSA. Here the CDR3 reads CASSLVADATNYGYTF. CDR3 nucleotide sequence: TGTGCCAGCAGCTTAGTTGCGGACGCGACCAACTATGGCTACACCTTC.

This clonotype turned up a few times. The CDR3 loop is CATYGREVGEQYF. The CDR3 DNA is TGTGCCACGTACGGGAGGGAAGTGGGCGAGCAGTACTTC. V usage is TRBV6-1 and J usage is TRBJ2-7; 8 bases match TRBD2. CDR3 size: 13 residues. Unmatched junction bases numbered 11, after V lost 10 bases and J lost 6 bases. CDR1 and CDR2 (germline): MNHNS, SASEGT.

This chain connects TRBV9 to TRBJ1-5; 7 bases fit TRBD1. This CDR3 is 15 amino acids long. The germline gives CDR1 SGDLS, CDR2 YYNGEE. The ends lost 3 bases at V and 2 bases at J; junction bases unmatched: 5. The CDR3 DNA is TGTGCCAGCAGCGCAGGGGGGCAGGGCAATCAGCCCCAGCATTTT. This encodes CASSAGGQGNQPQHF.

This clonotype was detected many times. The V gene is TRBV7-9, the J gene TRBJ1-6, with TRBD1 as a possible D gene (6 bases). V was pared by 1 base and J by 6 bases, with 10 bases between. Germline V gene lookup returns CDR1 SEHNR and CDR2 FQNEAQ (reference sequence). CDR3 length: 15 amino acids. CDR3 bases: TGTGCCAGCAGCTTAGGGGACAAGGGTAATTCACCCCTCCACTTT. Protein sequence: CASSLGDKGNSPLHF.

As DNA, the CDR3 is TGTGCCAGCAGCGACCCCCTAGCGGGAGAAGATACGCAGTATTTT. Amino acid sequence: CASSDPLAGEDTQYF. V gene TRBV9 combines with J gene TRBJ2-3, with 10 bases lining up with TRBD2. In germline, CDR1 is SGDLS, CDR2 YYNGEE. The V and J ends lost 3 bases and 5 bases, in that order; junction bases with no gene match: 6. The CDR3 sequence is 15 residues long.

V and J are TRBV6-1 and TRBJ1-2; TRBD1 might be the D (5 bases). Germline V gives CDR1 MNHNS, CDR2 SASEGT. The CDR3 extends over 13 amino acids. With 6 bases removed from V and 5 bases from J, the gap between germline ends came to 13 bases. The CDR3 reads CASRLGTPYGYTF. The CDR3 region has the DNA TGTGCCAGCAGGCTCGGGACCCCGTATGGCTACACCTTC.

This clonotype was found a few times. The chain links TRBV7-2 to TRBJ2-7; D is perhaps TRBD1 (5 bases). The germline gives CDR1 SGHTA, CDR2 FQGNSA. V was trimmed by 4 bases and J by 4 bases, leaving 17 bases between them. The CDR3 is 15 amino acids. The CDR3 DNA follows: TGTGCCAGCAGCTCAGGGCTCCTCGTGCAGTACGAGCAGTACTTC. This encodes CASSSGLLVQYEQYF.

The sample holds a few counts of this clonotype. In DNA, the CDR3 is TGTGCCATCCAAGTGGGCGGGAGGTGGAATGAGCAGTTCTTC. It specifies CAIQVGGRWNEQFF. V and J are TRBV13 and TRBJ2-1, with 8 nucleotides matching TRBD2. Unmatched junction bases numbered 12, after V lost 10 bases and J lost 7 bases. Germline V gene data show CDR1 as PRHDT and CDR2 as FYEKMQ (reference sequence). The CDR3 length is 14 residues.

This clonotype has at least ten counts. The rearrangement uses TRBV12-3 or TRBV12-4 and TRBJ2-1; 16 bases are shared with TRBD2. CDR3 size: 16 residues. V lost 3 bases and J lost 6; bases outside the gene matches: 2. CDR3 sequence (DNA): TGTGCCAGCAGTTTCGGGACTAGCGGGGGGGGCAATGAGCAGTTCTTC. Residues: CASSFGTSGGGNEQFF.